The entry below gives a single T cell receptor (beta chain) sequence along with its context. Its antigen is unidentified. This specimen comes from a study of cytomegalovirus exposure and HLA in healthy donors. A multiplex PCR was run with 60 Vbeta primers and 13 Jbeta primers. Profiling relied on immunoSEQ multiplex PCR, and the TCRdb table lists in-frame clones only, not all of them. The table lists around 100,000 clones, around 71% of them singletons. Findings and caveats of the study: There were a few CMV-associated chains whose specificity for CMV antigens was confirmed in vitro. Cytomegalovirus association was assigned to about 180 TCR beta chains. Later on, an analysis tied around 17,000 TCR beta sequences to HLA alleles at 0.05 false discovery rate. With DRB1 most and HLA-C fewest, TCR association rates differed between HLA loci in a later analysis.

V lost 5 bases, J lost 4 bases, and 5 bases stayed unmatched. This CDR3 is 15 amino acids long. Germline-derived CDR1 and CDR2 are MRHNA and SNTAGT. The sequencing sample was made of PBMCs. This clonotype was sampled from a man aged 25-45 years in good health and CMV-seronegative. V and J are TRBV6-4 and TRBJ2-2; TRBD1 matches at 9 bases. CDR3 nucleotides: TGTGCCAGCAGTACCGGGACAGGGTCCACCGGGGAGCTGTTTTTT. This codes for CASSTGTGSTGELFF.